The source of this T cell receptor (beta chain) is a study of response to subunit inactivated influenza vaccine. Study observations and caveats: Few new T cells, the authors suggested, are recruited by each seasonal influenza vaccination.

This clonotype was picked up a small number of times. Its antigen is not known. TCRdb analysed the RT-PCR reads with MiXCR anew, one entry per CDR3 protein. The table has some 520,000 distinct CDR3 sequences, approximately 15% seen once; the top ten hold approximately 3%. Trimming took 5 bases from V and 5 from J; bases not matched to a gene: 23. The CDR3 is 18 residues long. Germline V lookup: CDR1 DFQATT, CDR2 SNEGSKA (reference sequence). This clonotype was obtained from a man aged 50-75 years who received an inactivated influenza vaccine. The sequenced sample was CD4+ T cells sorted from PBMCs, obtained about 24 months after vaccination. V gene TRBV20-1 combines with J gene TRBJ1-2, with 7 positions matching TRBD1. The CDR3, as DNA: TGCAGTGCTGGCACGATCGACAGGGTTGGGGGTTACGGTTATGGCTACACCTTC. This translates into CSAGTIDRVGGYGYGYTF.